A selection of T cell receptor beta chains follows, all from one sample in a study of PD-1 blockade in classical Hodgkin lymphoma. Sequencing used immunoSEQ multiplex PCR; TCRdb keeps in-frame clones, though not all of them. Among fewer than 40,000 clones, approximately 94% were seen once, and the ten largest hold 2.3%. Input material: peripheral blood mononuclear cells (PBMCs). These receptors were obtained from a human donor with classical Hodgkin lymphoma. CDR3s include the opening cysteine and the closing phenylalanine or tryptophan. Fields, in order: J gene, D gene, clone size, CDR3 length, V gene, CDR3 protein, CDR3 DNA. A D gene is named only where the DNA matches it firmly. For some rows the clone size is stated as once, few or many, or as a class when expanded; others skip it.

TRBJ1-1 | TRBD1 | . | 14 | TRBV5-5 | CASSSRTGKTEAFF | TGTGCCAGCAGCTCAAGGACAGGGAAGACTGAAGCTTTCTTT
TRBJ1-4 | . | . | 13 | TRBV15 | CATSTLRGEKLFF | TGTGCCACCAGCACCCTTCGAGGGGAAAAACTGTTTTTT
TRBJ1-3 | . | . | 15 | TRBV7-2 | CASSLRYGGSNTIYF | TGTGCCAGCAGCCTAAGATATGGGGGCTCAAACACCATATATTTT
TRBJ2-3 | . | . | 13 | TRBV2 | CARPGLGTDTQYF | TGTGCCAGGCCGGGACTTGGCACAGATACGCAGTATTTT
TRBJ2-1 | . | once | 14 | TRBV9 | CASTGPSVYNEQFF | TGTGCCAGCACCGGACCCAGTGTGTACAATGAGCAGTTCTTC
TRBJ1-6 | . | . | 15 | TRBV11-1 | CASSLSAHINSPLHF | TGTGCCAGCAGCTTATCAGCACATATTAATTCACCCCTCCACTTT
TRBJ2-1 | TRBD2 | . | 18 | TRBV5-4 | CASSSLGSGRARYNEQFF | TGTGCCAGCAGCTCCCTGGGAAGCGGGAGGGCCAGGTACAATGAGCAGTTCTTC
TRBJ1-1 | . | . | 19 | TRBV7-9 | CASSLGSDAIEIMNTEAFF | TGTGCCAGCAGCTTAGGTTCCGACGCAATTGAAATTATGAACACTGAAGCTTTCTTT
TRBJ1-2 | TRBD1 | . | 13 | TRBV19 | CASSIDRDYGYTF | TGTGCCAGTAGTATCGACAGGGACTATGGCTACACCTTC
TRBJ2-1 | TRBD2 | . | 14 | TRBV10-2 | CASSLAGGPGEQFF | TGCGCCAGCAGTTTAGCGGGAGGGCCGGGTGAGCAGTTCTTC
TRBJ2-1 | . | once | 15 | TRBV5-1 | CASSLGQNPYNEQFF | TGCGCCAGCAGCTTAGGACAGAACCCCTACAATGAGCAGTTCTTC
TRBJ2-7 | TRBD1 | . | 15 | TRBV11-2 | CASSRTMTGYYEQYF | TGTGCCAGCAGCCGAACCATGACAGGGTACTACGAGCAGTACTTC
TRBJ1-2 | . | . | 14 | TRBV7-8 | CASSLVPGSYGYTF | TGTGCCAGCAGCTTAGTTCCAGGGAGCTATGGCTACACCTTC
TRBJ2-1 | TRBD1 | . | 14 | TRBV29-1 | CSVVPMTGRNEQFF | TGCAGCGTTGTCCCCATGACAGGGCGCAATGAGCAGTTCTTC
TRBJ2-7 | . | . | 15 | TRBV10-2 | CASSERIGGVYEQYF | TGCGCCAGCAGTGAGAGGATCGGTGGGGTCTACGAGCAGTACTTC
TRBJ2-7 | . | . | 12 | TRBV5-5 | CASSLGVYEQYF | TGTGCCAGCAGCTTGGGGGTCTACGAGCAGTACTTC
TRBJ1-2 | TRBD1 | . | 15 | TRBV5-1 | CASSLLTGINYGYTF | TGCGCCAGCAGCCTACTGACAGGGATTAACTATGGCTACACCTTC
TRBJ2-5 | . | . | 16 | TRBV2 | CASSEGDTSSWETQYF | TGTGCCAGCAGTGAAGGGGACACCTCGTCATGGGAGACCCAGTACTTC
TRBJ1-4 | TRBD1 | . | 16 | TRBV6-5 | CASSYRPGTGNEKLFF | TGTGCCAGCAGTTACAGGCCCGGGACAGGGAATGAAAAACTGTTTTTT
TRBJ1-4 | TRBD1 | . | 17 | TRBV5-6 | CASNLGGRGRVEEKLFF | TGTGCCAGCAACCTTGGAGGCAGGGGGCGAGTAGAGGAAAAACTGTTTTTT
TRBJ1-2 | TRBD1 | . | 15 | TRBV19 | CASSAGQGGGYGYTF | TGTGCCAGTAGTGCCGGACAGGGAGGCGGCTATGGCTACACCTTC
TRBJ2-3 | . | . | 15 | TRBV5-1 | CASSLDGSSTDTQYF | TGCGCCAGCAGCTTAGACGGCTCTAGCACAGATACGCAGTATTTT
TRBJ1-2 | TRBD1 | once | 13 | TRBV29-1 | CSVGQGARQGYTF | TGCAGCGTTGGGCAGGGGGCGCGGCAAGGCTACACCTTC
TRBJ2-1 | . | . | 13 | TRBV29-1 | CSVARVDYNEQFF | TGCAGCGTTGCTCGCGTCGACTACAATGAGCAGTTCTTC
TRBJ1-4 | TRBD1 | . | 13 | TRBV19 | CASNPTGEGKLFF | TGTGCCAGTAATCCGACAGGGGAGGGAAAACTGTTTTTT
TRBJ2-1 | . | . | 15 | TRBV7-3 | CASSRRGSSYNEQFF | TGTGCCAGCAGTAGAAGGGGGAGCTCCTACAATGAGCAGTTCTTC
TRBJ2-1 | . | . | 15 | TRBV19 | CASSIGGTVYNEQFF | TGTGCCAGTAGTATTGGCGGGACAGTCTACAATGAGCAGTTCTTC
TRBJ1-4 | . | . | 13 | TRBV2 | CASSGGDGEKLFF | TGTGCCAGCAGTGGGGGGGATGGTGAAAAACTGTTTTTT
TRBJ1-5 | . | . | 13 | TRBV19 | CASSSQYDQPQHF | TGTGCCAGTAGTAGTCAGTACGATCAGCCCCAGCATTTT
TRBJ2-3 | TRBD1 | once | 15 | TRBV27 | CASSSTGGFVDTQYF | TGTGCCAGCAGTTCGACAGGGGGTTTTGTAGATACGCAGTATTTT
TRBJ2-7 | . | . | 15 | TRBV6-1 | CASIIQGIGSYEQYF | TGTGCCAGCATAATCCAGGGGATCGGCTCCTACGAGCAGTACTTC
TRBJ2-1 | TRBD2 | . | 17 | TRBV9 | CASSVESGRPFDNEQFF | TGTGCCAGCAGCGTCGAGAGCGGGAGGCCCTTTGACAATGAGCAGTTCTTC
TRBJ1-1 | . | . | 14 | TRBV6-6 | CASSSRGRGSEAFF | TGTGCCAGCAGTTCCCGGGGAAGGGGGAGTGAAGCTTTCTTT
TRBJ2-7 | . | . | 15 | TRBV11-2 | CASRYLLSDAYEQYF | TGTGCCAGCAGGTATCTACTAAGCGACGCCTACGAGCAGTACTTC
TRBJ1-2 | . | . | 17 | TRBV4-3 | CASSQELGGRDQYGYTF | TGCGCCAGCAGCCAAGAATTAGGGGGGCGGGATCAATATGGCTACACCTTC
TRBJ1-5 | . | . | 12 | TRBV7-2 | CASSSQDQPQHF | TGTGCCAGCAGCTCACAGGATCAGCCCCAGCATTTT
TRBJ1-4 | TRBD1 | . | 14 | TRBV28 | CASRDRGQDEKLFF | TGTGCCAGCAGGGACAGGGGGCAAGATGAAAAACTGTTTTTT
TRBJ2-5 | TRBD1 | . | 14 | TRBV2 | CASSFDRGRETQYF | TGTGCCAGCAGTTTTGACAGGGGGCGGGAGACCCAGTACTTC
TRBJ1-1 | . | . | 14 | TRBV5-1 | CASTIFDGNTEAFF | TGCGCCAGCACCATTTTCGACGGGAACACTGAAGCTTTCTTT
TRBJ1-1 | . | . | 12 | TRBV6-6 | CASRESFGEAFF | TGTGCCAGCAGGGAGTCCTTCGGTGAAGCTTTCTTT
TRBJ2-2 | . | . | 14 | TRBV6-6 | CASSSQAGTGELFF | TGTGCCAGCAGTTCACAGGCCGGCACCGGGGAGCTGTTTTTT
TRBJ1-4 | TRBD1 | . | 14 | TRBV15 | CATSRTGGGEKLFF | TGTGCCACCAGCAGAACAGGGGGCGGTGAAAAACTGTTTTTT
TRBJ2-5 | TRBD2 | . | 13 | TRBV5-1 | CASSRAGRETQYF | TGCGCCAGCAGCAGAGCGGGACGGGAGACCCAGTACTTC
TRBJ2-6 | . | once | 15 | TRBV10-3 | CAIREGSSGANVLTF | TGTGCCATCAGGGAGGGATCGTCTGGGGCCAACGTCCTGACTTTC
TRBJ1-2 | . | . | 14 | TRBV5-4 | CASSPNPGTRVFTF | TGTGCCAGCAGCCCAAACCCCGGGACAAGGGTTTTCACCTTC
TRBJ1-4 | . | once | 17 | TRBV15 | CATSRDRGRVTNEKLFF | TGTGCCACCAGCAGAGACCGGGGTCGAGTAACTAATGAAAAACTGTTTTTT
TRBJ2-1 | TRBD2 | . | 15 | TRBV6-6 | CASSRLAGDSGEQFF | TGTGCCAGCAGCCGCCTAGCGGGAGACTCAGGTGAGCAGTTCTTC
TRBJ2-5 | . | . | 15 | TRBV5-4 | CASSLVGGPQETQYF | TGTGCCAGCAGCTTAGTGGGGGGGCCTCAAGAGACCCAGTACTTC